These T cell receptor beta chains were read from a single sample in a study of blood T cell repertoires in COVID-19. Sequenced by immunoSEQ multiplex PCR; TCRdb stores in-frame clones only, minus some. The sample contains about 260,000 clones, roughly 84% of which appear only once. The sequenced sample consisted of peripheral blood. The receptors stem from a human donor in a cohort sampled during active COVID-19. CDR3s include the opening cysteine and the closing phenylalanine or tryptophan. A D gene is named only where the DNA matches it firmly. Clone size is not always given. Where it is, it says once, few, many or a class for expanded clones.

V gene: TRBV11-2
D gene: .
J gene: TRBJ2-3
clone size: .
CDR3 DNA: TGTGCCAGCAGCGAAGACTATATGACTGTCCCGTATTTT
CDR3 protein: CASSEDYMTVPYF

V gene: TRBV7-2
D gene: .
J gene: TRBJ2-1
clone size: .
CDR3 DNA: TGTGCCAGCAGTCGGGACTTAAACTCCTACAATGAGCAGTTCTTC
CDR3 protein: CASSRDLNSYNEQFF

V gene: TRBV3-1/TRBV3-2
D gene: .
J gene: TRBJ2-7
clone size: .
CDR3 DNA: TGTGCCAGCAGCCAGGGGCCTACTTACGAGCAGTACTTC
CDR3 protein: CASSQGPTYEQYF

V gene: TRBV4-3
D gene: TRBD2
J gene: TRBJ2-1
clone size: .
CDR3 DNA: TGCGCCAGCAGCCAAGATACTAGCGGGGGGTTTTACAATGAGCAGTTCTTC
CDR3 protein: CASSQDTSGGFYNEQFF

V gene: TRBV18
D gene: TRBD1
J gene: TRBJ1-2
clone size: .
CDR3 DNA: TGTGCCAGCTCACCTACGACGGGACAGACCTATGGCTACACCTTC
CDR3 protein: CASSPTTGQTYGYTF

V gene: TRBV6-2/TRBV6-3
D gene: .
J gene: TRBJ2-7
clone size: few
CDR3 DNA: TGTGCCAGCAGTTACTCGCCCTACGGGGTTCGCGAGCAGTACTTC
CDR3 protein: CASSYSPYGVREQYF

V gene: TRBV19
D gene: .
J gene: TRBJ2-7
clone size: .
CDR3 DNA: TGTGCCAGTAGTCATGAGAATCTCTACGAGCAGTACTTC
CDR3 protein: CASSHENLYEQYF

V gene: TRBV4-2
D gene: .
J gene: TRBJ2-3
clone size: .
CDR3 DNA: TGTGCCAGCAGCCCAGGAGAGACAGGACGCACAGATACGCAGTATTTT
CDR3 protein: CASSPGETGRTDTQYF

V gene: TRBV13
D gene: .
J gene: TRBJ2-7
clone size: .
CDR3 DNA: TGTGCCAGCAGCTTAGGCGTAGGGGCTCACGAGCAGTACTTC
CDR3 protein: CASSLGVGAHEQYF

V gene: TRBV5-6
D gene: .
J gene: TRBJ2-3
clone size: .
CDR3 DNA: TGTGCCAGCAGCTTGGGGCTGGGCACAGATACGCAGTATTTT
CDR3 protein: CASSLGLGTDTQYF

V gene: TRBV4-1
D gene: TRBD2
J gene: TRBJ2-2
clone size: once
CDR3 DNA: TGCGCCAGCAGCCAACGGACTAGCGGGAGGGCCGTGGGCACCGGGGAGCTGTTTTTT
CDR3 protein: CASSQRTSGRAVGTGELFF

V gene: TRBV6-5
D gene: TRBD1
J gene: TRBJ1-1
clone size: .
CDR3 DNA: TGTGCCAGCAGTCCCCGGACAGGGAAGATTGAAGCTTTCTTT
CDR3 protein: CASSPRTGKIEAFF

V gene: TRBV11-1
D gene: TRBD2
J gene: TRBJ2-3
clone size: .
CDR3 DNA: TGTGCCAGCAGCTTAGAGATCGGGAGGGCCACAGATACGCAGTATTTT
CDR3 protein: CASSLEIGRATDTQYF

V gene: TRBV7-9
D gene: .
J gene: TRBJ1-3
clone size: .
CDR3 DNA: TGTGCCAGCAGCCTATCATCCCCCCCTGGAAACACCATATATTTT
CDR3 protein: CASSLSSPPGNTIYF

V gene: TRBV19
D gene: TRBD2
J gene: TRBJ2-1
clone size: .
CDR3 DNA: TGTGCCAGTAGTATAGCGGGGCTATCTAGCGGGAGGGCCAATGAGCAGTTCTTC
CDR3 protein: CASSIAGLSSGRANEQFF

V gene: TRBV6-5
D gene: TRBD1
J gene: TRBJ1-6
clone size: .
CDR3 DNA: TGTGCCAGCAGAAACAGGGGCGATAATAATTCACCCCTCCACTTT
CDR3 protein: CASRNRGDNNSPLHF

V gene: TRBV6-5
D gene: TRBD2
J gene: TRBJ2-2
clone size: once
CDR3 DNA: TGTGCCAGCAGTTACTCTAGCGGGGGTGCCACCGGGGAGCTGTTTTTT
CDR3 protein: CASSYSSGGATGELFF

V gene: TRBV2
D gene: .
J gene: TRBJ1-1
clone size: .
CDR3 DNA: TGTGCCAGCAGTGAACTGGGGGCAACTGAAGCTTTCTTT
CDR3 protein: CASSELGATEAFF

V gene: TRBV18
D gene: .
J gene: TRBJ2-5
clone size: once
CDR3 DNA: TGTGCCAGCTCACCCTACAGGGCGGGAGAGACCCAGTACTTC
CDR3 protein: CASSPYRAGETQYF

V gene: TRBV5-8
D gene: .
J gene: TRBJ1-1
clone size: .
CDR3 DNA: TGTGCCAGCAGCTTGTATCGCGGGGGCACTGAAGCTTTCTTT
CDR3 protein: CASSLYRGGTEAFF

V gene: TRBV10-1
D gene: TRBD2
J gene: TRBJ2-7
clone size: .
CDR3 DNA: TGCGCCAGCAGTGAGTCGGCTAGCGGGGCCCTTGAGCAGTACTTC
CDR3 protein: CASSESASGALEQYF

V gene: TRBV7-9
D gene: .
J gene: TRBJ1-3
clone size: .
CDR3 DNA: TGTGCCAGCAGCCCAGACAGCCGCTCTGGAAACACCATATATTTT
CDR3 protein: CASSPDSRSGNTIYF

V gene: TRBV19
D gene: TRBD2
J gene: TRBJ2-1
clone size: once
CDR3 DNA: TGTGCCAGTAGGAGCGGGAATGGGGATGAGCAGTTCTTC
CDR3 protein: CASRSGNGDEQFF

V gene: TRBV9
D gene: .
J gene: TRBJ2-3
clone size: .
CDR3 DNA: TGTGCCAGCAGCTCTACCGTACAGGGTCTCGGCACAGATACGCAGTATTTT
CDR3 protein: CASSSTVQGLGTDTQYF

V gene: TRBV7-2
D gene: TRBD1
J gene: TRBJ1-5
clone size: .
CDR3 DNA: TGTGCCAGCAGCCAGCCGGACAGGGGACGTAGCAATCAGCCCCAGCATTTT
CDR3 protein: CASSQPDRGRSNQPQHF

V gene: TRBV7-6
D gene: .
J gene: TRBJ1-5
clone size: .
CDR3 DNA: TGTGCCAGCAGCGCAGGGGCCACAGGGTATAGCAATCAGCCCCAGCATTTT
CDR3 protein: CASSAGATGYSNQPQHF

V gene: TRBV5-1
D gene: .
J gene: TRBJ2-1
clone size: .
CDR3 DNA: TGCGCCAGCAGCTTGGATGGACTCGGTAATGAGCAGTTCTTC
CDR3 protein: CASSLDGLGNEQFF

V gene: TRBV3-1/TRBV3-2
D gene: TRBD1
J gene: TRBJ1-3
clone size: .
CDR3 DNA: TGTGCCAGCAGCCAAGCCCTGGGACAGAGCTCTGGAAACACCATATATTTT
CDR3 protein: CASSQALGQSSGNTIYF

V gene: TRBV6-6
D gene: TRBD2
J gene: TRBJ2-7
clone size: .
CDR3 DNA: TGTGCCAGCAGTGGGGCGATTCTAGCGGGGGAAGAGCAGTACTTC
CDR3 protein: CASSGAILAGEEQYF

V gene: TRBV29-1
D gene: TRBD1
J gene: TRBJ1-4
clone size: .
CDR3 DNA: TGCAGCGTCGTGACAGGGGGGAATGAAAAACTGTTTTTT
CDR3 protein: CSVVTGGNEKLFF

V gene: TRBV27
D gene: TRBD1
J gene: TRBJ2-5
clone size: many
CDR3 DNA: TGTGCCAGCAGGGCCACCCCGGGGACAGGAGAGACCCAGTACTTC
CDR3 protein: CASRATPGTGETQYF

V gene: TRBV28
D gene: .
J gene: TRBJ1-1
clone size: .
CDR3 DNA: TGTGCCAGCAGAGCTGGGGCTGACCGCGCTGAAGCTTTCTTT
CDR3 protein: CASRAGADRAEAFF

V gene: TRBV6-2/TRBV6-3
D gene: .
J gene: TRBJ1-5
clone size: .
CDR3 DNA: TGTGCCAGCAGTTATCCGGGTGGCAATCAGCCCCAGCATTTT
CDR3 protein: CASSYPGGNQPQHF

V gene: TRBV11-2
D gene: TRBD2
J gene: TRBJ2-1
clone size: .
CDR3 DNA: TGTGCCAGCAGCTTATTGTGGGACTACTCCTACAATGAGCAGTTCTTC
CDR3 protein: CASSLLWDYSYNEQFF

V gene: TRBV5-4
D gene: .
J gene: TRBJ2-7
clone size: medium-sized
CDR3 DNA: TGTGCCAGCAGCTTGGGTGAGGGCTACGAGCAGTACTTC
CDR3 protein: CASSLGEGYEQYF